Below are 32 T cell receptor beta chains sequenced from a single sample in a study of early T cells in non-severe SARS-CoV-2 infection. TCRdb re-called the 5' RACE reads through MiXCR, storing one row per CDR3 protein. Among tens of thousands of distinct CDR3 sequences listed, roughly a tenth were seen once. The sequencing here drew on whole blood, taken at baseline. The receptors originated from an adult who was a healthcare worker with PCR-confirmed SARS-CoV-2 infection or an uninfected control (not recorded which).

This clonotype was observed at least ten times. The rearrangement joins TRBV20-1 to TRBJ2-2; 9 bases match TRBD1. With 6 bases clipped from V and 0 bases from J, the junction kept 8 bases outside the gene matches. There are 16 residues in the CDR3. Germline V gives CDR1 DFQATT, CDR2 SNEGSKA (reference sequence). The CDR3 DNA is TGCAGTGCCAGGGACAGGGTAGGCGCGAACACCGGGGAGCTGTTTTTT. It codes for CSARDRVGANTGELFF.

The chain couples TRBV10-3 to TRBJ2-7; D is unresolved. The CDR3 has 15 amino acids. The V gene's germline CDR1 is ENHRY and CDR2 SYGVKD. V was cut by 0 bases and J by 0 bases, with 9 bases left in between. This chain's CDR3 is CAISESSASSYEQYF. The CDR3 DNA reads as TGTGCCATCAGTGAGTCGTCAGCTTCCTCCTACGAGCAGTACTTC.

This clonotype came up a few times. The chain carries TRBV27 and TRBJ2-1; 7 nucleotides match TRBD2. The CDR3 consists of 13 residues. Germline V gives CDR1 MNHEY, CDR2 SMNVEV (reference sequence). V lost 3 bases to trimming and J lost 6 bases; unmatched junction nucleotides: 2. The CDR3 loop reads CASSLVAGNEQFF. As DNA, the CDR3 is TGTGCCAGCAGTTTGGTAGCGGGCAATGAGCAGTTCTTC.

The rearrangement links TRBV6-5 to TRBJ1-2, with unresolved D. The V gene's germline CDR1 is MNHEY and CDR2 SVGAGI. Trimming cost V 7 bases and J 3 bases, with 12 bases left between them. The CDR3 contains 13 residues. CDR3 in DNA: TGTGCCAGCATGCCCGTTGGGGACTATGGCTACACCTTC. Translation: CASMPVGDYGYTF.

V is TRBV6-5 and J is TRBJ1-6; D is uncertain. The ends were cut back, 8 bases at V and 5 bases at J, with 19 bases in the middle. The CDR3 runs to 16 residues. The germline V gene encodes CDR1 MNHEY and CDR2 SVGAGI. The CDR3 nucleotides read TGTGCCAGCCTCTCAGCGGCAGGCGCCGATAATTCACCCCTCCACTTT. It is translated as CASLSAAGADNSPLHF.

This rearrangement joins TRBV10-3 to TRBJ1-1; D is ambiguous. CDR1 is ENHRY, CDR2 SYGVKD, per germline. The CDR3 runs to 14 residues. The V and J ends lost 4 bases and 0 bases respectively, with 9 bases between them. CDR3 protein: CAISVGPMNTEAFF. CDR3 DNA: TGTGCCATCAGTGTAGGTCCGATGAACACTGAAGCTTTCTTT.

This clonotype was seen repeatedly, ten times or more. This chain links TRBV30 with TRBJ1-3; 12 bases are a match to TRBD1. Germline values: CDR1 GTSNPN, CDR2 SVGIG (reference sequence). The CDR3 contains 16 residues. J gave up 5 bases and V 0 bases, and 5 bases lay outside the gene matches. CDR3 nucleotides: TGTGCCTGGAGTGTACGGGACAGGGGGCTAAGAAACACCATATATTTT. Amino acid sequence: CAWSVRDRGLRNTIYF. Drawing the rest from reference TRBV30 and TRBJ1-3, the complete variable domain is SQTIHQWPATLVQPVGSPLSLECTVEGTSNPNLYWYRQAAGRGLQLLFYSVGIGQISSEVPQNLSASRPQDRQFILSSKKLLLSDSGFYLCAWSVRDRGLRNTIYFGEGSWLTVV.

The CDR3 DNA is TGTGCCAGCAGCCTGCCGGGGGGGCCCTACAATGAGCAGTTCTTC. It encodes CASSLPGGPYNEQFF. The chain employs TRBV6-6 and TRBJ2-1; 8 nucleotides align to TRBD2. The V gene's germline CDR1 is MNHNY and CDR2 SVGAGI (reference sequence). The CDR3 consists of 15 residues. V lost 6 bases, J lost 2 bases, and 6 bases stayed unmatched.

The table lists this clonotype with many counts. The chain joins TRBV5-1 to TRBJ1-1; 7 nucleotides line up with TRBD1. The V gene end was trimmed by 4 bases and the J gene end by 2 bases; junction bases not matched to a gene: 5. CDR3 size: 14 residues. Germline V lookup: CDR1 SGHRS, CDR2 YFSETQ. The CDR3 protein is CASSTDRRNTEAFF. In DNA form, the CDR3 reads TGCGCCAGCAGCACGGACAGGAGAAACACTGAAGCTTTCTTT.

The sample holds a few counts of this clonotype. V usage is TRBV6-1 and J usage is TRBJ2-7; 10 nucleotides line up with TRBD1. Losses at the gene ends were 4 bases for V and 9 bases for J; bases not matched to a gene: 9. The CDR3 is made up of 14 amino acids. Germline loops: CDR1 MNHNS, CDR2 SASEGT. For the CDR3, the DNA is TGTGCCAGCAGTGGTGAGCCGGGACAGGGGAGGCAGTACTTC. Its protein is CASSGEPGQGRQYF.

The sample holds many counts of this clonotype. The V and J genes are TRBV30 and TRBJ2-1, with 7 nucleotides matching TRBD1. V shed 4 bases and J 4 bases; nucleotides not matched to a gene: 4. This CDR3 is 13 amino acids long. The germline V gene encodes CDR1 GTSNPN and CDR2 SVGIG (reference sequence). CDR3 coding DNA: TGTGCCTGGATGGGGGACAGATACAATGAGCAGTTCTTC. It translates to CAWMGDRYNEQFF. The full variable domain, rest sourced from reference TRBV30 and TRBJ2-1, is SQTIHQWPATLVQPVGSPLSLECTVEGTSNPNLYWYRQAAGRGLQLLFYSVGIGQISSEVPQNLSASRPQDRQFILSSKKLLLSDSGFYLCAWMGDRYNEQFFGPGTRLTVL.

CDR3: CASSQDRGTQYF. The DNA for the CDR3 is TGTGCCAGCAGCCAAGATAGGGGGACCCAGTACTTC. The chain combines TRBV3-1 with TRBJ2-5, with a tentative D call TRBD1 (5 bases). Trimming took 0 bases from V and 7 from J, leaving 6 bases between them. This CDR3 spans 12 amino acids. Per the germline V gene, CDR1 is LGHDT and CDR2 is YNNKEL (reference sequence).

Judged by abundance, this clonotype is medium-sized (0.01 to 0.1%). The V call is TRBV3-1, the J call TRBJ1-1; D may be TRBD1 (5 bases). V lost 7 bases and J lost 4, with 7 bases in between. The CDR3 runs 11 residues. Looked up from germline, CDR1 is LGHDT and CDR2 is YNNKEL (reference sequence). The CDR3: CASKGSTEAFF. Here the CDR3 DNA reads TGTGCCAGCAAGGGGAGCACTGAAGCTTTCTTT.

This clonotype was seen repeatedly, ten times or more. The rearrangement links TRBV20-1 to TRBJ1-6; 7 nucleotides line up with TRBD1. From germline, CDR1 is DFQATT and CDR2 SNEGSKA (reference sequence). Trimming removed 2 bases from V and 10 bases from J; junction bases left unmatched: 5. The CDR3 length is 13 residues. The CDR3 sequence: CSARSTGLSPLHF. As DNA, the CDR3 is TGCAGTGCTAGATCGACAGGGTTATCACCCCTCCACTTT.

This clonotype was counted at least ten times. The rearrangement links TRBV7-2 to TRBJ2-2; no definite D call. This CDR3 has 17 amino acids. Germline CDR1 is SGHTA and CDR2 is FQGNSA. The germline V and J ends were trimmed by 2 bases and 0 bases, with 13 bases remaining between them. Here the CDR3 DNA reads TGTGCCAGCAGCTTAATGGTCCGTAACTCGAACACCGGGGAGCTGTTTTTT. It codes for CASSLMVRNSNTGELFF.

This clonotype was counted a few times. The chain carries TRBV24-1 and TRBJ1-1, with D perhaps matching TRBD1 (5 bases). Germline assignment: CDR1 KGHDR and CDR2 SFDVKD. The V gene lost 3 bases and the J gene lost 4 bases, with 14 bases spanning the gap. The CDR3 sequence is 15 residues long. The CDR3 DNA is TGTGCCACCAGTGATAGCACCGGGGCCATCACTGAAGCTTTCTTT. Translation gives CATSDSTGAITEAFF.

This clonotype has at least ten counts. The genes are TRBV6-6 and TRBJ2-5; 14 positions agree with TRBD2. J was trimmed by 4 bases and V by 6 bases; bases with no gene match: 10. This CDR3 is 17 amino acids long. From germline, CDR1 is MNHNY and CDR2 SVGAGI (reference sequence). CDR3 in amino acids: CASSGTSGGRGSETQYF. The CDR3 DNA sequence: TGTGCCAGCAGCGGGACTAGCGGGGGCCGGGGTTCAGAGACCCAGTACTTC.

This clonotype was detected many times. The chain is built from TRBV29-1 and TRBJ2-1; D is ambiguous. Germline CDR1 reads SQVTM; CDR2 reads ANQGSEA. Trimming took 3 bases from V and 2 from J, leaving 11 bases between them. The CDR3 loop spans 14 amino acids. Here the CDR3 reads CSVDRAGTYNEQFF. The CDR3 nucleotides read TGCAGCGTTGACCGAGCTGGAACCTACAATGAGCAGTTCTTC.

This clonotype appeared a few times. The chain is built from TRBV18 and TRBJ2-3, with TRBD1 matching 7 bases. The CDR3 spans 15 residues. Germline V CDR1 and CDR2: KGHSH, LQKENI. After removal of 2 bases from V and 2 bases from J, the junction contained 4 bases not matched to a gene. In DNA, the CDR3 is TGTGCCAGCTCACCAATGGGACAGAACACAGATACGCAGTATTTT. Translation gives CASSPMGQNTDTQYF.

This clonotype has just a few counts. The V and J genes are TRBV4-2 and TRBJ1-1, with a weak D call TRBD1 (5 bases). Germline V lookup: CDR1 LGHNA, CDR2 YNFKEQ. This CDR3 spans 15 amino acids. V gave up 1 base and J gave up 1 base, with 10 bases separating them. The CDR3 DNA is TGTGCCAGCAGCCAAGGCGGTAGGGGGAACACTGAAGCTTTCTTT. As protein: CASSQGGRGNTEAFF.

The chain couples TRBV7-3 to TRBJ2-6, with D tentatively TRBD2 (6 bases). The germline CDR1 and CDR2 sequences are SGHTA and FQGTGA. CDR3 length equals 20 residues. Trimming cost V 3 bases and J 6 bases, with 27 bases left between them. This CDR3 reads CASSLGLLYATSGAANVLTF. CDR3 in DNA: TGTGCCAGCAGCTTGGGACTTTTATACGCTACCTCTGGCGCGGCCAACGTCCTGACTTTC.

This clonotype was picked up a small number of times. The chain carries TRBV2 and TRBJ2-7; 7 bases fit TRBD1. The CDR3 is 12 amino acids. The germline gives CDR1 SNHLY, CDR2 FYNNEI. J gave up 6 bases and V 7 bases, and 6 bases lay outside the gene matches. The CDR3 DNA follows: TGTGCCAGCAAAGAGACAGGGTTCGAGCAGTACTTC. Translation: CASKETGFEQYF.

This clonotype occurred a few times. CDR3 protein: CSAGRSGGNGREQFF. The CDR3 DNA is TGCAGTGCAGGAAGGAGCGGGGGCAATGGGCGTGAGCAGTTCTTC. The V call is TRBV20-1, the J call TRBJ2-1; 8 bases match TRBD2. Germline assignment: CDR1 DFQATT and CDR2 SNEGSKA (reference sequence). Trimming took 6 bases from V and 9 from J; bases not matched to a gene: 16. The CDR3 contains 15 residues.

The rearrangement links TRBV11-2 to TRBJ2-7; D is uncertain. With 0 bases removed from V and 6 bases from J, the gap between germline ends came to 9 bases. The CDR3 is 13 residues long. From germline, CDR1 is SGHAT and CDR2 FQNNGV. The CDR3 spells CASSLEVRSEQYF. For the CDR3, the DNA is TGTGCCAGCAGCTTAGAGGTTCGGTCCGAGCAGTACTTC. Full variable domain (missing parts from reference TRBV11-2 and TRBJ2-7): EAGVAQSPRYKIIEKRQSVAFWCNPISGHATLYWYQQILGQGPKLLIQFQNNGVVDDSQLPKDRFSAERLKGVDSTLKIQPAKLEDSAVYLCASSLEVRSEQYFGPGTRLTVT.

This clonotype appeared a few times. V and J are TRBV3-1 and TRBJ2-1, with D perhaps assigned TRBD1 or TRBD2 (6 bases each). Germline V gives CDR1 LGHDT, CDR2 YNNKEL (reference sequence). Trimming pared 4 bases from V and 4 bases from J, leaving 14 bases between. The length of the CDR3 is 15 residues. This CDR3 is CASSRTGASYNEQFF. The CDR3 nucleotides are TGTGCCAGCAGCCGAACGGGGGCGTCGTACAATGAGCAGTTCTTC.

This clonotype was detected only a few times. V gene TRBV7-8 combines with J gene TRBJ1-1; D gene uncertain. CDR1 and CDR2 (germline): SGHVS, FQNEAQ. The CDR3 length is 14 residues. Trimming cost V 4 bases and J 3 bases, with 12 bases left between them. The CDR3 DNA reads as TGTGCCAGCAGCTGGTCTCGGGAGGACACTGAAGCTTTCTTT. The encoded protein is CASSWSREDTEAFF.

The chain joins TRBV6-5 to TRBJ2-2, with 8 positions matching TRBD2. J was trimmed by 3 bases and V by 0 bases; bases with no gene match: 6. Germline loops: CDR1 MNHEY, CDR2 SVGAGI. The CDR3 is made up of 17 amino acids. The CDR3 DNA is TGTGCCAGCAGTTACTCCAGCGGGGGATTGCACACCGGGGAGCTGTTTTTT. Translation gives CASSYSSGGLHTGELFF.

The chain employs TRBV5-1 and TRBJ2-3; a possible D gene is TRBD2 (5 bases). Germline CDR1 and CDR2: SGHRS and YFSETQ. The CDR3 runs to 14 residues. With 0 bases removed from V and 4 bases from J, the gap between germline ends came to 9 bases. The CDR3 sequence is CASSLEVSADTQYF. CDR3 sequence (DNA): TGCGCCAGCAGCTTGGAGGTTAGCGCAGATACGCAGTATTTT. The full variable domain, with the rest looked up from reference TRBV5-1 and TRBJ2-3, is KAGVTQTPRYLIKTRGQQVTLSCSPISGHRSVSWYQQTPGQGLQFLFEYFSETQRNKGNFPGRFSGRQFSNSRSEMNVSTLELGDSALYLCASSLEVSADTQYFGPGTRLTVL.

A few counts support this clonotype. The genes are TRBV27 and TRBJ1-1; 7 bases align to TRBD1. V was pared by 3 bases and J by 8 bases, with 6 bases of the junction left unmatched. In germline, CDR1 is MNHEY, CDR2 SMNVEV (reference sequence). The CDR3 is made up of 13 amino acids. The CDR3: CASSFGTALEAFF. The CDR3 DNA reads TGTGCCAGCAGTTTCGGGACAGCCTTGGAAGCTTTCTTT.

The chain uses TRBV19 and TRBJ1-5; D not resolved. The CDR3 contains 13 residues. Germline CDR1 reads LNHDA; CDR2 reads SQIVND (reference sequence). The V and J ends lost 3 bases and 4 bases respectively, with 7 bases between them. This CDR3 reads CASSIQKNQPQHF. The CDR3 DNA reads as TGTGCCAGTAGTATTCAGAAAAATCAGCCCCAGCATTTT.

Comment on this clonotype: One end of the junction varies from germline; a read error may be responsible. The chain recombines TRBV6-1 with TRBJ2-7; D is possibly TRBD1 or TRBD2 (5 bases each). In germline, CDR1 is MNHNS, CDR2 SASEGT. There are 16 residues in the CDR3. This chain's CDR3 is CANSRGSRDGAYEQYF. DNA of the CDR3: TGTGCCAACAGTCGGGGATCCCGGGACGGAGCCTACGAGCAGTACTTC.

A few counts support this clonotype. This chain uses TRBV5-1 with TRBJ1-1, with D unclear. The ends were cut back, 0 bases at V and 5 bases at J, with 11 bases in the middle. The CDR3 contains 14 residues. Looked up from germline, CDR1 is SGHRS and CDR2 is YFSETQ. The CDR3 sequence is CASSLEAVQTEAFF. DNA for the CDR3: TGCGCCAGCAGCTTGGAAGCAGTTCAGACTGAAGCTTTCTTT.